This T cell receptor beta chain was observed in a study of early T cells in non-severe SARS-CoV-2 infection. This clonotype is categorized as medium-sized. MiXCR was run by TCRdb on the 5' RACE reads, yielding one entry per CDR3 protein. In the table there are tens of thousands of distinct CDR3 sequences, approximately 5.6% of which are singletons. Germline CDR1 is SQVTM and CDR2 is ANQGSEA. This CDR3 comprises 11 residues. Unmatched junction bases numbered 4, after V lost 5 bases and J lost 7 bases. The origin of this receptor is an adult who was a healthcare worker with PCR-confirmed SARS-CoV-2 infection or an uninfected control (not recorded which). The source material was whole blood. The gene calls are TRBV29-1 and TRBJ2-7; 8 nucleotides agree with TRBD2. CDR3 DNA: TGCAGCGTTACGACGGGGGGGGAGCAGTACTTC. Protein: CSVTTGGEQYF.